The rows below give T cell receptor beta chains drawn from one sample of a study of shared clonotypes between healthy human individuals. Produced via immunoSEQ multiplex PCR; TCRdb's table is partial and in-frame only. The sample carries about 1 million clones, 70% to 80% recorded once. The sequenced material came from memory CD4+ T cells sorted from blood. Source of these receptors: a man aged 18 to 30 in good health. Both conserved end residues are part of each CDR3. The order of the fields is J gene, clone size, D gene, V gene, CDR3 DNA, CDR3 protein. D genes are given only for firm matches. Where a row states a size, it is once, few, many or the class of an expanded clone; other rows omit it.

TRBJ1-6 - - TRBV9 TGTGCCAGCAGCGTAGCTGCGGATTGGGGGGGGCTCTCACCCCTCCACTTT CASSVAADWGGLSPLHF
TRBJ2-7 - - TRBV2 TGTGCCAGCAGTGGGGGGACTGGACCATCCTACGAGCAGTACTTC CASSGGTGPSYEQYF
TRBJ1-5 - - TRBV6-6 TGTGCCAGCTCCCTCGGCTTTAATCAGCCCCAGCATTTT CASSLGFNQPQHF
TRBJ2-6 - - TRBV14 TGTGCCAGCAGCCAAGTCATATGGTCTGGGGCCAACGTCCTGACTTTC CASSQVIWSGANVLTF
TRBJ2-6 few - TRBV25-1 TGTGCCAGCAGTCCCGTGAGCGGGGCCAACGTCCTGACTTTC CASSPVSGANVLTF
TRBJ2-2 - - TRBV19 TGTGCCAGTAAAGGGGGGCAGGGGACAAACACCGGGGAGCTGTTTTTT CASKGGQGTNTGELFF
TRBJ1-4 - TRBD1 TRBV19 TGTGCCAGTAGTTCCTGGACAGGGGTCGTTGAAAAACTGTTTTTT CASSSWTGVVEKLFF
TRBJ2-3 many - TRBV19 TGTGCCAGTAGTATAGGCAGTTCAGATACGCAGTATTTT CASSIGSSDTQYF
TRBJ2-1 - - TRBV4-3 TGCGCCAGCAGCCAGGACCACGGCGCTGAGCAGTTCTTC CASSQDHGAEQFF
TRBJ1-2 - - TRBV2 TGTGCCAGCACCAACCACTACGGTTCAGGGAACTATGGCTACACCTTC CASTNHYGSGNYGYTF
TRBJ2-7 - TRBD2 TRBV7-3 TGTGCCAGCAGCTTAATAGCGGGGGGAGGTTACGAGCAGTACTTC CASSLIAGGGYEQYF
TRBJ2-6 - TRBD1 TRBV13 TGTGCCAGCAGCTCGACAGGGGGGATTCCTGGGGCCAACGTCCTGACTTTC CASSSTGGIPGANVLTF
TRBJ2-3 - - TRBV5-1 TGCGCCAGCAGCTTGGCCATGTCAGATACGCAGTATTTT CASSLAMSDTQYF
TRBJ1-4 - TRBD1 TRBV14 TGTGCCAGCAGCCATGCTCGAGGGGGCAGTCCTAATGAAAAACTGTTTTTT CASSHARGGSPNEKLFF
TRBJ1-2 - - TRBV28 TGTGCCAGCACCTCCGAGGGGCGGGGTTTCTATGGCTACACCTTC CASTSEGRGFYGYTF
TRBJ2-2 few TRBD2 TRBV4-3 TGCGCCAGCAGCCAAGAACCGGGACTAGCGGGCGGGGAGCTGTTTTTT CASSQEPGLAGGELFF
TRBJ2-2 - - TRBV6-1 TGTGCCAGCAGTGAATTTGGCAGTATAAACACCGGGGAGCTGTTTTTT CASSEFGSINTGELFF
TRBJ1-2 - - TRBV18 TGTGCCAGCTCGCGACCTGAAGGGAGCTCTGGCTACACCTTC CASSRPEGSSGYTF
TRBJ2-1 - - TRBV10-3 TGTGCCATCAGTGGGGGTAGCGTCAATGAGCAGTTCTTC CAISGGSVNEQFF
TRBJ2-6 - - TRBV30 TGTGCCTGGAGGAATAGTGGATCTGGGGCCAACGTCCTGACTTTC CAWRNSGSGANVLTF
TRBJ2-5 - TRBD2 TRBV5-6 TGTGCCAGCAGCTTGGACTTGGCGGGAGCGGGGACCCAGTACTTC CASSLDLAGAGTQYF
TRBJ1-5 - - TRBV25-1 TGTGCCAGCAGTGAATTCGGCGGAAATCAGCCCCAGCATTTT CASSEFGGNQPQHF
TRBJ1-4 few - TRBV19 TGTGCCAGTAGTACACAGGGAGGTGGACTGTTTTTT CASSTQGGGLFF
TRBJ2-7 - TRBD1 TRBV18 TGTGCCAGCTCCCCGAGAGGGACAGGGACTTACGAGCAGTACTTC CASSPRGTGTYEQYF
TRBJ2-4 - TRBD1 TRBV5-6 TGTGCCAGCAGCCCCGTCGGGACAGAGAGGAAAAACATTCAGTACTTC CASSPVGTERKNIQYF
TRBJ2-7 - - TRBV2 TGTGCCAGCAGGATGGGCAGGGGCGCACTCTACGAGCAGTACTTC CASRMGRGALYEQYF
TRBJ2-1 - - TRBV2 TGTGCCAGCTCTAGGATAGCGCAGTTCTTC CASSRIAQFF
TRBJ2-5 few - TRBV1 TGCACCAGCAGCCAAGTACGGGGGGGCATGGAGACCCAGTACTTC CTSSQVRGGMETQYF
TRBJ1-4 - - TRBV6-6 TGTGCCAGCAGTTGGAGGGGAACAGGACAAAATGAAAAACTGTTTTTT CASSWRGTGQNEKLFF
TRBJ1-1 - - TRBV7-2 TGTGCCAGCAGCCTATACACCCTGAACACTGAAGCTTTCTTT CASSLYTLNTEAFF
TRBJ2-1 - TRBD2 TRBV5-1 TGCGCCAGCAGCTTGAGCCTAGCGGCGTACAATGAGCAGTTCTTC CASSLSLAAYNEQFF
TRBJ2-3 - - TRBV6-1 TGTGCCAGCAGTGATGGACAGCGCACAGATACGCAGTATTTT CASSDGQRTDTQYF
TRBJ2-2 - TRBD2 TRBV9 TGTGCCAGCAAGGGGACTAGCGGGAACACCGGGGAGCTGTTTTTT CASKGTSGNTGELFF
TRBJ1-2 - TRBD1 TRBV28 TGTGCCAGCTCCAACAGGGGAACTGGCTACACCTTC CASSNRGTGYTF
TRBJ1-2 - TRBD1 TRBV30 TGTGCCTGGAGTGTCGGGACAGGGACTGGCTACACCTTC CAWSVGTGTGYTF
TRBJ2-1 - TRBD2 TRBV11-2 TGTGCCAGCAGAACGGGACTAGCGGTCAATGAGCAGTTCTTC CASRTGLAVNEQFF
TRBJ1-4 - - TRBV7-2 TGTGCCAGCAGACCGCCGGGAGCAACTAATGAAAAACTGTTTTTT CASRPPGATNEKLFF
TRBJ1-1 once TRBD1 TRBV5-1 TGCGCCAGCAGCTTGGCCCCAGGGGGTGACACTGAAGCTTTCTTT CASSLAPGGDTEAFF
TRBJ2-2 - - TRBV19 TGTGCCAGTATATCGGGATTGGGTGGGGAGCTGTTTTTT CASISGLGGELFF
TRBJ2-1 many TRBD1 TRBV9 TGTGCCAGCAGCGCGGCTAACAGGGGGAATGAGCAGTTCTTC CASSAANRGNEQFF
TRBJ1-1 - - TRBV2 TGTGCCAGCAAGGTGAACACTGAAGCTTTCTTT CASKVNTEAFF
TRBJ2-2 - - TRBV11-2 TGTGCCAGCAGCCCAGGGGCCGAGACAAGAGGTTCCGGGGAGCTGTTTTTT CASSPGAETRGSGELFF
TRBJ2-1 - - TRBV11-3 TGTGCCAGCAGCACACAACCCCACAATGAGCAGTTCTTC CASSTQPHNEQFF
TRBJ2-2 - TRBD2 TRBV5-4 TGTGCCAGCAGCGCGGGAGGGTTTGAGGCCACCGGGGAGCTGTTTTTT CASSAGGFEATGELFF
TRBJ1-2 - - TRBV9 TGTGCCAGCAGCGTAGATCCGGGAGGCTATGGCTACACCTTC CASSVDPGGYGYTF
TRBJ1-1 - - TRBV7-3 TGTGCCAGCGGGGACGGGAACACTGAAGCTTTCTTT CASGDGNTEAFF
TRBJ1-1 once TRBD1 TRBV2 TGTGCCAGCACTTTAACCCGGACAGGGTCCTTAAAGGGTGACACTGAAGCTTTCTTT CASTLTRTGSLKGDTEAFF
TRBJ2-3 - - TRBV4-1 TGCGCCAGCAGCCAATCCCGGGCCCCTTCAGGGGCAGATACGCAGTATTTT CASSQSRAPSGADTQYF
TRBJ1-6 - - TRBV2 TGTGCCAGCAGTGTATCCGCTCGGGATTCACCCCTCCACTTT CASSVSARDSPLHF
TRBJ1-1 - - TRBV7-9 TGTGCCAGCAGTCCGTCTCGTTTT CASSPSRF
TRBJ2-3 - - TRBV6-5 TGTGCCAGCAGCCGCGAGCGGCTACGCACAGATACGCAGTATTTT CASSRERLRTDTQYF
TRBJ2-2 - TRBD2 TRBV28 TGTGCCGGGGGGGGACGTCACCGGCGAGGAACCGGGGAGCTGTTTTTT CAGGGRHRRGTGELFF
TRBJ2-7 - TRBD2 TRBV11-2 TGTGCCAGCAGCTCTAGCGGGAGGGCCCACGAGCAGTACTTC CASSSSGRAHEQYF
TRBJ2-1 - - TRBV28 TGTGCCAGCAGTTCCCTAGCTGAGTGGTCCTACAATGAGCAGTTCTTC CASSSLAEWSYNEQFF
TRBJ1-1 - TRBD1 TRBV6-5 TGTGCCAGCACCAAGGACAGGGGCACTGAAGCTTTCTTT CASTKDRGTEAFF
TRBJ2-2 - TRBD2 TRBV7-2 TGTGCCAGCAGCACGCGAGCGGGAGGTCTCGGGGAGCTGTTTTTT CASSTRAGGLGELFF
TRBJ2-7 - TRBD2 TRBV28 TGTGCCAGCAGCCACGGGACTAGACTAGGTTACGAGCAGTACTTC CASSHGTRLGYEQYF
TRBJ2-6 - - TRBV15 TGTGCCACCAGCAGAGATTTTGTACAGGACCTCCTGACTTTC CATSRDFVQDLLTF
TRBJ1-1 few - TRBV11-2 TGTGCCAGCAGCTTAGATCGAGCAGTCACTGAAGCTTTCTTT CASSLDRAVTEAFF
TRBJ2-3 - - TRBV14 TGTGCCAGCAGACTCAGGGGTAGCACAGATACGCAGTATTTT CASRLRGSTDTQYF